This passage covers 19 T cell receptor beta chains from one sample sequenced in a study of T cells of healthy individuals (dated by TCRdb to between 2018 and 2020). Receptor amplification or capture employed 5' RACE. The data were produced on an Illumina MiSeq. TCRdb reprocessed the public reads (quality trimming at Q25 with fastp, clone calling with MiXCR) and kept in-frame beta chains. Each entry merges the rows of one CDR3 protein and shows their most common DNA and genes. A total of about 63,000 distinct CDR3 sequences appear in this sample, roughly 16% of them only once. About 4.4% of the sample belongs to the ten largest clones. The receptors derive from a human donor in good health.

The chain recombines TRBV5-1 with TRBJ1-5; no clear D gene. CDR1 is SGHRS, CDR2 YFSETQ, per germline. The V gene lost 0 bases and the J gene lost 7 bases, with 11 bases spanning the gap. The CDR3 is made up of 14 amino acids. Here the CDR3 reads CASSLDGEYQPQHF. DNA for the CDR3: TGCGCCAGCAGCTTGGATGGGGAATACCAGCCCCAGCATTTT.

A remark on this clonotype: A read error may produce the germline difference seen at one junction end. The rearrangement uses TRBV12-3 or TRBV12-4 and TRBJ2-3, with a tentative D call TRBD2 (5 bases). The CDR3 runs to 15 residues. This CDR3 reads CASSLAPVGTDTQYF. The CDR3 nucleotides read TGTGCCAGCAGTCTAGCACCTGTGGGGACAGATACGCAGTATTTT.

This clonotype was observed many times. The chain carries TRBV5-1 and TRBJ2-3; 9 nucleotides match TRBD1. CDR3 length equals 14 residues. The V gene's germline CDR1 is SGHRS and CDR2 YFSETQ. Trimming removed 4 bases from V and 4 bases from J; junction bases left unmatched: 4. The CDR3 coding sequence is TGCGCCAGCAGCCTGGACAGGGGCGCAGATACGCAGTATTTT. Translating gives CASSLDRGADTQYF.

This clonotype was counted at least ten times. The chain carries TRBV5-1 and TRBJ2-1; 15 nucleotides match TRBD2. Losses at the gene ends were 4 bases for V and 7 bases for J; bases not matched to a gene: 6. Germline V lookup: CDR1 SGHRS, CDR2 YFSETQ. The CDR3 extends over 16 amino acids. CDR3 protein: CASSNPGLAGGNEQFF. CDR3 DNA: TGCGCCAGCAGCAATCCGGGACTAGCGGGAGGTAATGAGCAGTTCTTC.

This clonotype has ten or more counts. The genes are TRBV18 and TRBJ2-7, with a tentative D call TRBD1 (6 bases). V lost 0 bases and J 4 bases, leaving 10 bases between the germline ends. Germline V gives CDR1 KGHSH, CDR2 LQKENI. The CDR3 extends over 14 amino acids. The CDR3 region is CASSPPGTTYEQYF. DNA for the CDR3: TGTGCCAGCTCACCACCTGGGACAACTTACGAGCAGTACTTC.

The DNA for the CDR3 is TGTGCCAGCAGTTCGGGACTAGCTCTGTACGAGCAGTACTTC. It encodes CASSSGLALYEQYF. The chain links TRBV27 to TRBJ2-7; TRBD2 agrees at 9 bases. Germline values: CDR1 MNHEY, CDR2 SMNVEV (reference sequence). The CDR3 covers 14 residues. V lost 4 bases to trimming and J lost 4 bases; unmatched junction nucleotides: 5.

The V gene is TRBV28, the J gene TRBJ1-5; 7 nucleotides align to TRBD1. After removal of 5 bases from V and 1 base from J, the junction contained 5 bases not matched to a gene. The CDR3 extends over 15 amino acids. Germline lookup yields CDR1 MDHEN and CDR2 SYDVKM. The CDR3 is CASSRPGQSNQPQHF. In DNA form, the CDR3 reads TGTGCCAGCAGTCGCCCGGGACAGAGCAATCAGCCCCAGCATTTT.

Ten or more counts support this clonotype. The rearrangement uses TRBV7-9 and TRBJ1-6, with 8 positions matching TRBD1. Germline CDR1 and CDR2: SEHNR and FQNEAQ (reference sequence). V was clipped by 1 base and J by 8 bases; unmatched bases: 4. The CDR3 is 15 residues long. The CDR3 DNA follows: TGTGCCAGCAGCTTAGGAGGACAGGGTGATTCACCCCTCCACTTT. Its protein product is CASSLGGQGDSPLHF.

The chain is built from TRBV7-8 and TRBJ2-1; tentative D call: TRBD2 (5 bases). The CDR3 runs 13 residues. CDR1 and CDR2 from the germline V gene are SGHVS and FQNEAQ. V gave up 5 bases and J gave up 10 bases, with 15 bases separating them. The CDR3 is CASSHRLRAEQFF. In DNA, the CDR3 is TGTGCCAGCAGCCACAGACTAAGAGCAGAGCAGTTCTTC.

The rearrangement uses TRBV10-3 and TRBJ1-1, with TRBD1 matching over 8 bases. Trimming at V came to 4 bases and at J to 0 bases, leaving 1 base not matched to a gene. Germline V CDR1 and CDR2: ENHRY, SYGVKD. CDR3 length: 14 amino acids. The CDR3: CAISGTGMNTEAFF. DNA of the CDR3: TGTGCCATCAGTGGGACAGGGATGAACACTGAAGCTTTCTTT.

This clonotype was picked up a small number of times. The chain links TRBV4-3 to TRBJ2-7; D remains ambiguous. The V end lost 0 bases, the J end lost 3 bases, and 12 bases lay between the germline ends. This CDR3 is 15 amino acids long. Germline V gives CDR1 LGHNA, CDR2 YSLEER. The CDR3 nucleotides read TGCGCCAGCAGCCAAGACCCTGACATAAACTACGAGCAGTACTTC. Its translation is CASSQDPDINYEQYF.

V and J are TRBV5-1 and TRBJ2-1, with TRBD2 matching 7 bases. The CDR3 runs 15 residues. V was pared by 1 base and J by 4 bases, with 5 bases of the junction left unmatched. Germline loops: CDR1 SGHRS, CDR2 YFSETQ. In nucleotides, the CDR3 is TGCGCCAGCAGCTTGAGCTCTAGCGGATACAATGAGCAGTTCTTC. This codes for CASSLSSSGYNEQFF.

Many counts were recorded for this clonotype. The CDR3 nucleotides are TGCAGTGCTACCCTGACAGGGGTGGATACGCAGTATTTT. Residues: CSATLTGVDTQYF. The V call is TRBV20-1, the J call TRBJ2-3, with 8 bases fitting TRBD1. V lost 4 bases to trimming and J lost 6 bases; unmatched junction nucleotides: 6. The CDR3 covers 13 residues. Germline loops: CDR1 DFQATT, CDR2 SNEGSKA (reference sequence).

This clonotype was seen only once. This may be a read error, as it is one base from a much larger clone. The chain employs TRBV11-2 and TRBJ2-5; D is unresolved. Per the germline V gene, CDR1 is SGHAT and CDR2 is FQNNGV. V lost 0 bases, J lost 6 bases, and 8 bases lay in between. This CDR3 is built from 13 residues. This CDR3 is CASSLDRAKTQYF. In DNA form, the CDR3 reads TGTGCCAGCAGCTTAGATCGGGCTAAGACCCAGTACTTC.

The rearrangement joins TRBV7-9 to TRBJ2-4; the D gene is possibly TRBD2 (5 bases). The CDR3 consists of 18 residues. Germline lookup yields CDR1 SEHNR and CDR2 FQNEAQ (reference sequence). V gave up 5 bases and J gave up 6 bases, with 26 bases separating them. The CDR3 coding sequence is TGTGCCAGCAGCCCCGACAAACTTAGGCCGGGCGGAGGAAACATTCAGTACTTC. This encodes CASSPDKLRPGGGNIQYF.

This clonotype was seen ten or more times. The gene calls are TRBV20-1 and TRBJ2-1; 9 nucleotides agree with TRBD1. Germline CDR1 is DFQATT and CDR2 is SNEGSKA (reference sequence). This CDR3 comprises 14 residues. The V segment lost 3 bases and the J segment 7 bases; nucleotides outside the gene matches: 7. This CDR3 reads CSASGTGRGNEQFF. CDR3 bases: TGCAGTGCTAGTGGGACAGGGAGGGGGAATGAGCAGTTCTTC.

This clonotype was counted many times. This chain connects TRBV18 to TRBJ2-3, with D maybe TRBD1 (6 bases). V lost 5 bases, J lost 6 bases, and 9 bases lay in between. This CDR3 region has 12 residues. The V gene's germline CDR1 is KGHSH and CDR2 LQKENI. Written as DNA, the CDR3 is TGTGCCAGCTCAACACAGGGCGATACGCAGTATTTT. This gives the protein CASSTQGDTQYF.

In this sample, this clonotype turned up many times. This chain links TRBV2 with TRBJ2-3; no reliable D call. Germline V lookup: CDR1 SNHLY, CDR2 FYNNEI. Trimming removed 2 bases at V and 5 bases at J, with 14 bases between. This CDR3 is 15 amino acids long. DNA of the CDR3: TGTGCCAGCAGTGAAACTACCGTGATAGTAGATACGCAGTATTTT. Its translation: CASSETTVIVDTQYF.

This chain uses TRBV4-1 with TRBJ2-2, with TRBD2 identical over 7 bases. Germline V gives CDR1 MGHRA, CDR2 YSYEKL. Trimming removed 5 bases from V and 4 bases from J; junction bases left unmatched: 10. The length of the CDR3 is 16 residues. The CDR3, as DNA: TGCGCCAGCAGCTCAGTGGCGGGAGATACCACCGGGGAGCTGTTTTTT. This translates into CASSSVAGDTTGELFF.